The sequence of this T cell receptor beta chain was determined in a study of T cells expressing NK-cell markers. Study conclusions and caveats: NKG2C+ dominant clonotypes from several donors made up roughly 1.0-7.0% of CD8+ T cells.

Concerning this clonotype itself: Its antigen is unknown.

The CDR3 has 13 amino acids. TCRdb reanalyzed the 5' RACE reads, giving one entry per CDR3 protein sequence and no DNA. The sample table includes roughly 170,000 distinct CDR3 sequences. This TCR was sampled from a woman aged 18 to 75 in good health. This rearrangement joins TRBV12-3 or TRBV12-4 to TRBJ2-7. Specimen: blood T cells: a sorted CD56 or NKG2C T cell subset, CD4+ or CD8+ T cells, or bulk PBMC T cells (not recorded which). The CDR3: CASSPGLSYEQYF.